This T cell receptor (beta chain) was sequenced in a study of blood T cell repertoires in COVID-19. Self-reported history from a screening survey and questionnaire set each donor's cohort. In the study's own analysis: It was from reference gene primer amplification that nucleated cell counts were estimated. Repertoires were generated with immunoSEQ multiplex PCR, while TCRdb's copy carries only in-frame clones and drops some. Clone size and the V and J calls come from that table; the DNA yielded D and trimming. The table has around 180,000 clones, under 85% seen once; the top ten hold over 9.5%. Germline-derived CDR1 and CDR2 are MGHRA and YSYEKL. With 3 bases clipped from V and 2 bases from J, the junction kept 11 bases outside the gene matches. There are 17 residues in the CDR3.

Sequencing input: PBMCs or T cells enriched from blood (not recorded which). The sequence was collected from a man aged 45 to 65 who had recovered from COVID-19. The chain links TRBV4-1 to TRBJ1-1, with 8 positions matching TRBD1. Here the CDR3 DNA reads TGCGCCAGCAGCCAGTATGGTATAACAGGGGGTAACACTGAAGCTTTCTTT. This sequence encodes CASSQYGITGGNTEAFF.